The clone carrying this T cell receptor beta chain was seen a few times. MiXCR, applied by TCRdb to the PCR reads, yields one record per CDR3 protein. The sample shows more than 300,000 distinct CDR3 sequences, about a fifth of them seen only once. Germline lookup yields CDR1 SGHNT and CDR2 YYREEE (reference sequence). This CDR3 is 18 amino acids long. V was pared by 4 bases and J by 0 bases, with 12 bases of the junction left unmatched. These data originate in a study of molecular identifiers for immune sequencing clone quantification. Naive CD8 T cell sorting was performed on the CD8+CD4-CCR7+CD45RA+ phenotype.

The source is a human donor in good health. Some libraries in this study had Jurkat cell RNA spiked in. V gene TRBV5-4 combines with J gene TRBJ2-5; 10 positions agree with TRBD2. What was sequenced was naive CD8+ T cells from blood, with Jurkat cell RNA spiked in. Subset specified: FACS-sorted CD8+CD4-CCR7+CD45RA+ naive T cells. The CDR3 DNA is TGTGCCAGCAGCCAGGATCCTAGCGGGGGCCTCCACCAAGAGACCCAGTACTTC. Amino acids: CASSQDPSGGLHQETQYF.